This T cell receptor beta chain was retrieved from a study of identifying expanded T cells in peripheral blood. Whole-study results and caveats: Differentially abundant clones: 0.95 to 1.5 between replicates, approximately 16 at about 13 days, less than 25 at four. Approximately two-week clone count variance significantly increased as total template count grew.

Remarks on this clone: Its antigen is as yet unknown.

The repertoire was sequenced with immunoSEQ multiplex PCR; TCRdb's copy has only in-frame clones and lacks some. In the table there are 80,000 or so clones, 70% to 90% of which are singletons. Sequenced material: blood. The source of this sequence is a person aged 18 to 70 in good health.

The CDR3 reads CASSLVAPWKVSNQPQHF. The CDR3 bases are TGTGCCAGCAGCTTAGTTGCCCCATGGAAAGTTAGCAATCAGCCCCAGCATTTT. This sequence joins TRBV7-8 and TRBJ1-5; D ambiguous. V was pared by 1 base and J by 0 bases, with 16 bases between. CDR1 and CDR2 (germline): SGHVS, FQNEAQ. The CDR3 loop spans 18 amino acids.